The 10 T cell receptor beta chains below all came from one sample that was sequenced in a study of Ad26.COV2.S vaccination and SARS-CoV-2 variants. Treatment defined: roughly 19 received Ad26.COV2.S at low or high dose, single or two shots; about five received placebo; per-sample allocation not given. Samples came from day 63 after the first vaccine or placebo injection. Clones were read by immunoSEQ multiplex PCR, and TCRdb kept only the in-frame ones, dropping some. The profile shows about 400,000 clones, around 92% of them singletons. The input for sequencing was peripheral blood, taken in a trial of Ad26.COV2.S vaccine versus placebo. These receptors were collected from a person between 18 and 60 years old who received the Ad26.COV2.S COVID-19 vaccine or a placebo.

Here the CDR3 DNA reads TGTGCCAGCAGTTCCACCGGGACAGGGTTTTATGAGCAGTACTTC. This gives the protein CASSSTGTGFYEQYF. J is TRBJ2-7 and V is TRBV27, with 9 bases matching TRBD1. Germline values: CDR1 MNHEY, CDR2 SMNVEV (reference sequence). This CDR3 comprises 15 residues. J lost 7 bases, V lost 4 bases, and 11 bases had no gene match.

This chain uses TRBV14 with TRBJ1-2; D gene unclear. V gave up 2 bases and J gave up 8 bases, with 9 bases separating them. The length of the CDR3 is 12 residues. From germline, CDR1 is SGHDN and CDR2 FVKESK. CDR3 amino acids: CASSQFGFGYTF. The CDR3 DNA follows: TGTGCCAGCAGCCAATTTGGGTTCGGCTACACCTTC.

Written as DNA, the CDR3 is TGTGCCAGCAGCTCCTTAGGAGGGAAACTGTTTTTT. Its translation is CASSSLGGKLFF. The chain carries TRBV5-6 and TRBJ1-4; no clear D gene. The length of the CDR3 is 12 residues. V was shortened by 3 bases and J by 11 bases, with 11 bases between the two germline ends. Germline CDR1 SGHDT, CDR2 YYEEEE.

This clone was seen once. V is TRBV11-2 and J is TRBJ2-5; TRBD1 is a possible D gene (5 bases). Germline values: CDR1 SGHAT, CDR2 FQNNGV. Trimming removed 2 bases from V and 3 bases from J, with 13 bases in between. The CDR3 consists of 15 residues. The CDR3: CASSLRWGREETQYF. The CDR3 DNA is TGTGCCAGCAGCTTACGTTGGGGCAGGGAAGAGACCCAGTACTTC.

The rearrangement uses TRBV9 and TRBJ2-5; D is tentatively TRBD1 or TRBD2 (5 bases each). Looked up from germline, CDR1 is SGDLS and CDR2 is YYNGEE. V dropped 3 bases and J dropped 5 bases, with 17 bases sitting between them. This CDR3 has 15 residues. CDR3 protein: CASSEGIGAGETQYF. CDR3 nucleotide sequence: TGTGCCAGCAGCGAGGGAATTGGGGCGGGCGAGACCCAGTACTTC.

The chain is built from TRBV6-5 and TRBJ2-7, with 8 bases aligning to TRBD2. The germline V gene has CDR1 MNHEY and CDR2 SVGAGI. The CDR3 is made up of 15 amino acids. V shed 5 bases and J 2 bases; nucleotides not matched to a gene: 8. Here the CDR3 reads CASSPLRGATYEQYF. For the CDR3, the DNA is TGTGCCAGCAGTCCCTTGCGGGGGGCGACCTACGAGCAGTACTTC.

CDR3 sequence (DNA): TGTGCCAGCAGCTTTTCAGGGGGCAGCACTGAAGCTTTCTTT. Its protein product is CASSFSGGSTEAFF. V gene TRBV11-2 combines with J gene TRBJ1-1; TRBD1 agrees at 8 bases. Germline CDR1 SGHAT, CDR2 FQNNGV. J was trimmed by 4 bases and V by 3 bases; bases with no gene match: 4. The CDR3 has 14 residues.

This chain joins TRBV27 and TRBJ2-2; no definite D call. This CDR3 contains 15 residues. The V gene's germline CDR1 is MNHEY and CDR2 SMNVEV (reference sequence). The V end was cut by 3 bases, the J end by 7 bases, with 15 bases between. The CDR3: CASSFGQSKGGELFF. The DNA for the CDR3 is TGTGCCAGCAGTTTTGGGCAGTCCAAGGGCGGGGAGCTGTTTTTT.

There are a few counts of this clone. This chain's CDR3 is CASSQDHGKGETQYF. CDR3 sequence (DNA): TGTGCCAGCAGCCAAGACCACGGTAAGGGAGAGACCCAGTACTTC. The rearrangement links TRBV3-1 (or the pseudogene TRBV3-2) to TRBJ2-5; no clear D. Between the trimmed V and J ends, which lost 0 bases and 4 bases, there was a span of 12 bases. There are 15 residues in the CDR3. Germline V lookup: CDR1 LGHDT, CDR2 YNNKEL (reference sequence).

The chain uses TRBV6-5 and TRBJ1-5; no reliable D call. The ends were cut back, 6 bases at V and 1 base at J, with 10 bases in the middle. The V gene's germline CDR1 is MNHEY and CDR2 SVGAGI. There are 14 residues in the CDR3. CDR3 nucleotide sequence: TGTGCCAGCAGGAGACAAGGAAGCAATCAGCCCCAGCATTTT. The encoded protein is CASRRQGSNQPQHF.